This TCR beta chain was retrieved from a study of PD-1 blockade in mismatch repair-deficient tumors. Across the whole study: Enrolled about 2013-2017, patients had progressing, pretreated mismatch repair-deficient cancers of 12 types.

Assay used: immunoSEQ multiplex PCR; TCRdb lists only in-frame clones, some missing. In the table there are over 100,000 clones, about 74% of which are singletons. Trimming cost V 1 base and J 0 bases, with 7 bases left between them. Germline loops: CDR1 SNHLY, CDR2 FYNNEI. The CDR3 loop spans 15 amino acids. This rearrangement joins TRBV2 to TRBJ1-5; D unclear. This clonotype was sampled from an adult with mismatch repair-deficient cancer. Sequenced here: peripheral blood, sampled 60 weeks after starting pembrolizumab. This chain's CDR3 is CASSEGGYSNQPQHF. The CDR3 DNA is TGTGCCAGCAGTGAAGGCGGTTATAGCAATCAGCCCCAGCATTTT.